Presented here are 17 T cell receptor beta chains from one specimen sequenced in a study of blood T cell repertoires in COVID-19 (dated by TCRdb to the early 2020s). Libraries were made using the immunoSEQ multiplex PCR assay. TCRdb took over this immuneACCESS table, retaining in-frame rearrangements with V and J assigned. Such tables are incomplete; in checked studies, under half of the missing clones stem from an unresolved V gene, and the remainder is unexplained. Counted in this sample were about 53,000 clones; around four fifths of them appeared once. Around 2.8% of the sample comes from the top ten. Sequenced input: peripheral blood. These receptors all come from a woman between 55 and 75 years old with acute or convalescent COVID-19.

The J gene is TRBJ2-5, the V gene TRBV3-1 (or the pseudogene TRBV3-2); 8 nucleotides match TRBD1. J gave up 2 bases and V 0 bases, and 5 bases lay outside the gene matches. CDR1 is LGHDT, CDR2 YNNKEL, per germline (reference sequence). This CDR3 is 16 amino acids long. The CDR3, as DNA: TGTGCCAGCAGCCAAGACGGGGACAGGACGCAAGAGACCCAGTACTTC. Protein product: CASSQDGDRTQETQYF.

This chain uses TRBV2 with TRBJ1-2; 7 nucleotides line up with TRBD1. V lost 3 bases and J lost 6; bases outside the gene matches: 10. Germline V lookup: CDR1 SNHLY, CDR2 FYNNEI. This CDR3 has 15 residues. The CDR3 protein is CASSEAQGVGNGYTF. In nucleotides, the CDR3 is TGTGCCAGCAGTGAGGCCCAGGGGGTCGGAAATGGCTACACCTTC.

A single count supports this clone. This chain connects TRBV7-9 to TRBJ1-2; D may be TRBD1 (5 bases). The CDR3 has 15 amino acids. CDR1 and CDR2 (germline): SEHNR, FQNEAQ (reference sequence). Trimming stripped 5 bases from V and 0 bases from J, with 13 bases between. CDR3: CASSPRQNPNYGYTF. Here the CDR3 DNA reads TGTGCCAGCAGCCCCCGACAGAACCCTAACTATGGCTACACCTTC.

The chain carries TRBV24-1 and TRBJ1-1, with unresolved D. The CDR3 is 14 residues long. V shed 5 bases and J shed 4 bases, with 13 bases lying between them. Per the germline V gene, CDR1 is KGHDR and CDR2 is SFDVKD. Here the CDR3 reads CATSASDYGTEAFF. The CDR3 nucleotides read TGTGCCACCAGTGCCAGCGACTATGGCACTGAAGCTTTCTTT.

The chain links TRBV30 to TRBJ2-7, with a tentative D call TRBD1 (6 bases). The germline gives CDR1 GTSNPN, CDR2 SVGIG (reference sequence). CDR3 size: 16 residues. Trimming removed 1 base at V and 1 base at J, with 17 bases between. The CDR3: CAWSGLTGTPSYEQYF. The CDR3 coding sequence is TGTGCCTGGAGTGGGCTTACCGGGACACCGTCCTACGAGCAGTACTTC.

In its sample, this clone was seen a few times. The CDR3 coding sequence is TGTGCCAGCAGCTTATTGAACGGGGGGCACCAAGAGACCCAGTACTTC. Protein sequence: CASSLLNGGHQETQYF. The chain carries TRBV7-2 and TRBJ2-5; weak D call: TRBD2 (7 bases). Per the germline V gene, CDR1 is SGHTA and CDR2 is FQGNSA. Between the trimmed V and J ends, which lost 2 bases and 0 bases, there was a span of 13 bases. The CDR3 contains 16 residues.

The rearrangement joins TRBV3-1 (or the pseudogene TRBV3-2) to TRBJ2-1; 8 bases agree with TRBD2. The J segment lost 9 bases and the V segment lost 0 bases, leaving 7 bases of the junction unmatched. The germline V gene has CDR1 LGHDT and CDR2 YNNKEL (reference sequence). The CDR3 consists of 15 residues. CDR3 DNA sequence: TGTGCCAGCAGCCAAGAACCGGGCGCGGGGGGTGAGCAGTTCTTC. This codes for CASSQEPGAGGEQFF.

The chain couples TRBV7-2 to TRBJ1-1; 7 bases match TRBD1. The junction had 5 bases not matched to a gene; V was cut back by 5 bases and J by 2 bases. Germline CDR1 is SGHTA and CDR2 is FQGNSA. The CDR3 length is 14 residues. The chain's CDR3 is CASSLRQGNTEAFF. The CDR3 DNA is TGTGCCAGCAGCCTCCGACAGGGAAACACTGAAGCTTTCTTT. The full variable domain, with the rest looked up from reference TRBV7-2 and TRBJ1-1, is GAGVSQSPSNKVTEKGKDVELRCDPISGHTALYWYRQSLGQGLEFLIYFQGNSAPDKSGLPSDRFSAERTGGSVSTLTIQRTQQEDSAVYLCASSLRQGNTEAFFGQGTRLTVV.

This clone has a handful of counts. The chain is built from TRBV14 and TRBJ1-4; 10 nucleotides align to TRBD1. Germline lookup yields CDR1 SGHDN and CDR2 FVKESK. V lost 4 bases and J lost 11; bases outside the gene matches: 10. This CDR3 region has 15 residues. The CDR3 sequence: CASSLAAGTGEKLFF. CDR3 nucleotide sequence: TGTGCCAGCAGCCTTGCAGCCGGGACAGGGGAGAAACTGTTTTTT.

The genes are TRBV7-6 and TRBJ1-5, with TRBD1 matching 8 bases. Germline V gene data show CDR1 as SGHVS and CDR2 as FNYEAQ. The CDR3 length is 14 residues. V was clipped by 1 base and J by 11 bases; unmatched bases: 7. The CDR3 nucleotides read TGTGCCAGCAGCTTAGATGACAGGGGACGAGCCCAGCATTTT. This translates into CASSLDDRGRAQHF.

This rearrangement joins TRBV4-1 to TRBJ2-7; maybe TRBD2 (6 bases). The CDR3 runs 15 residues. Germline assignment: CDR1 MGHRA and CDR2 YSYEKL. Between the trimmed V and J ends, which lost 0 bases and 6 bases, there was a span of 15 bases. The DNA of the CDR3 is TGCGCCAGCAGCCAAGATGGGATACCGGGGGTCGAGCAGTACTTC. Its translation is CASSQDGIPGVEQYF.

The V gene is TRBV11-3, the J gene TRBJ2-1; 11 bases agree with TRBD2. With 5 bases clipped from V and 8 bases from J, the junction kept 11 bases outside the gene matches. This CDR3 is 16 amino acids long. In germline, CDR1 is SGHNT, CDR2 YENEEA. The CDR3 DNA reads TGTGCCAGCAGCCCACAAACTAGCGGGAGCGGCCATGAGCAGTTCTTC. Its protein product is CASSPQTSGSGHEQFF.

As DNA, the CDR3 is TGTGCCAGCAGAGACAGGGTTTCACACGGCTACACCTTC. Translating it yields CASRDRVSHGYTF. This chain links TRBV2 with TRBJ1-2; TRBD1 matches at 7 bases. Looked up from germline, CDR1 is SNHLY and CDR2 is FYNNEI. J lost 8 bases, V lost 6 bases, and 9 bases had no gene match. This CDR3 comprises 13 residues.

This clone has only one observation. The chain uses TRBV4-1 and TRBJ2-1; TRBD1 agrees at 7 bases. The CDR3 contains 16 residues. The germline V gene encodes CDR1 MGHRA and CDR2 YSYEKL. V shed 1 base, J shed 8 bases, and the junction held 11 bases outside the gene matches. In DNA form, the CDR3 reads TGCGCCAGCAGCCAAGGGGTAAACAGGGGTTTCGATGAGCAGTTCTTC. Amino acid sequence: CASSQGVNRGFDEQFF.

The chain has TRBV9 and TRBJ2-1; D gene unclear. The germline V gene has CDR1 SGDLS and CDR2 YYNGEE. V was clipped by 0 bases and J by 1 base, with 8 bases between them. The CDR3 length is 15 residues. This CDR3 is CASSVDAVSYNEQFF. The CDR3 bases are TGTGCCAGCAGCGTAGACGCGGTGTCCTACAATGAGCAGTTCTTC.

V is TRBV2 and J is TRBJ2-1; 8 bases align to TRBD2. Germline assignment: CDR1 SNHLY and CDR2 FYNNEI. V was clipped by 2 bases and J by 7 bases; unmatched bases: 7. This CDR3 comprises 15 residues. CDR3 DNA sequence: TGTGCCAGCAGTGAAATAAGCGGGAGTGCGAATGAGCAGTTCTTC. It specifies CASSEISGSANEQFF. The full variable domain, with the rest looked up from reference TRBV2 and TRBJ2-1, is EPEVTQTPSHQVTQMGQEVILRCVPISNHLYFYWYRQILGQKVEFLVSFYNNEISEKSEIFDDQFSVERPDGSNFTLKIRSTKLEDSAMYFCASSEISGSANEQFFGPGTRLTVL.

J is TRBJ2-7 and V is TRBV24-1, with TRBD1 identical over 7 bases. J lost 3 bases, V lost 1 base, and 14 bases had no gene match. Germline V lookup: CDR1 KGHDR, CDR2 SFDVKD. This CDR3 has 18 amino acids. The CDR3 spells CATSDFTPEGTAVYEQYF. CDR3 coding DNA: TGTGCCACCAGTGATTTCACCCCAGAAGGGACAGCGGTCTACGAGCAGTACTTC.